This TCR beta chain is from a study of blood T cell repertoires in COVID-19. Across the study: The samples span acute and convalescent COVID-19 from the United States, Italy and Spain. Sources were T cells, B-cell-depleted T cells, or PBMCs; the material itself was cDNA or gDNA.

As originally analysed: Amplifying reference gene primers gave estimates of nucleated cell counts. Data came from immunoSEQ multiplex PCR; TCRdb stores just in-frame clones and leaves some out. V and J calls and clone size come straight from that table; D and trimming were deduced from the DNA. Here the sample spans some 50,000 clones, 91% being singletons. This clone was detected once. The sample was peripheral blood. This TCR was recovered from a man in his 70s with active COVID-19.

CDR3 residues: CASSSRGSRSYEQYF. CDR3 in DNA: TGTGCCAGCAGTAGCCGGGGGTCCCGCTCCTACGAGCAGTACTTC. The V and J genes are TRBV6-5 and TRBJ2-7; D is possibly TRBD2 (6 bases). Germline lookup yields CDR1 MNHEY and CDR2 SVGAGI. The V end was cut by 5 bases, the J end by 0 bases, with 14 bases between. The CDR3 contains 15 residues.